This T cell receptor (beta chain) was identified in a study of T-cell memory formation after mild COVID-19. The study's findings and limits: Within pre-infection memory, some responding clones were found, suggesting cross-reactive memory joined. Among clones peaking at day 37 in the second wave, SARS-CoV-2 specificity remained unconfirmed. Contracting CD4+ clones sat mainly in CM and EM; CD8+ in EMRA.

This clonotype turned up a few times. What it recognizes is unknown. V dropped 0 bases and J dropped 0 bases, with 6 bases sitting between them. The germline gives CDR1 SGHRS, CDR2 YFSETQ. This CDR3 region has 15 residues. TCRdb redid the calling of the 5' RACE reads with MiXCR, one entry per CDR3 protein. The data contain 190,000 or so distinct CDR3 sequences, over 9.5% of them singletons. J is TRBJ2-2 and V is TRBV5-1; the D is unclear. The specimen was PBMCs or a T cell subset sorted from them (not recorded which). The TCR comes from a man aged 18-30 years who had mild COVID-19 (a few samples of this study predate the infection). Cell type and time point are not known. The CDR3, as DNA: TGCGCCAGCAGCTTGGCCCAGCCGAACACCGGGGAGCTGTTTTTT. Translating gives CASSLAQPNTGELFF.